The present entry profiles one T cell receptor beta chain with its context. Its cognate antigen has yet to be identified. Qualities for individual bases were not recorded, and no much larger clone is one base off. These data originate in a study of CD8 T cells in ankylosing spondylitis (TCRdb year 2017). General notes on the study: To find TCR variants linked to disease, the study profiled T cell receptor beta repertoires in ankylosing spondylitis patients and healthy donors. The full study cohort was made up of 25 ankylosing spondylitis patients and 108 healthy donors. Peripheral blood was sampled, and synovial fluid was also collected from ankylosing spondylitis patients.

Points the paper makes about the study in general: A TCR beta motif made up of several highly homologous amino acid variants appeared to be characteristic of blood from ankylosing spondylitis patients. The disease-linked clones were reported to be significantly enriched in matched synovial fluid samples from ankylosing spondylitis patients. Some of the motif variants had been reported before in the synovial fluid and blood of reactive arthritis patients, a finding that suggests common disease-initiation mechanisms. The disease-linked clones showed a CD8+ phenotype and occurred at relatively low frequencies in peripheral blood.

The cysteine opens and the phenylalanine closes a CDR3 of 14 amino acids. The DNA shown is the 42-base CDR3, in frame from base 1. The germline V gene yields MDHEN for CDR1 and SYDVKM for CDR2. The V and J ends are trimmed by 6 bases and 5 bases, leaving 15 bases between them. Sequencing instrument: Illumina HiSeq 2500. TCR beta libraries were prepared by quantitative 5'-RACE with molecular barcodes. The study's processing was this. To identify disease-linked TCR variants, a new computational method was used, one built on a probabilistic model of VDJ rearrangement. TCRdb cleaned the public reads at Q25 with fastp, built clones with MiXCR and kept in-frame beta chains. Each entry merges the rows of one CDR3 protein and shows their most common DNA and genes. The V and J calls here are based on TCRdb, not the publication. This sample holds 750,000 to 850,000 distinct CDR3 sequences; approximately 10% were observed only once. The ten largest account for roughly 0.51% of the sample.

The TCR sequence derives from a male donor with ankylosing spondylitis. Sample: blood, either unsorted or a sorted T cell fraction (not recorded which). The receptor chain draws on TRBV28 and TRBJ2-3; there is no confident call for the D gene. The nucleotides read TGTGCCAGCAGCCCAGTGAGTGGAATAGATACGCAGTATTTT. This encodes CASSPVSGIDTQYF.